A selection of T cell receptor beta chains follows, all from one sample in a study of blood T cell repertoires in COVID-19. Method: immunoSEQ multiplex PCR; TCRdb's copy keeps in-frame clones and lacks some. The sample contains 180,000 or so clones, 80% to 90% of which appear only once. Specimen: peripheral blood. The receptors come from an older woman with COVID-19, enrolled during active disease. Both conserved end residues are part of each CDR3. The order of the fields is D gene, V gene, clone size, J gene, CDR3 DNA, CDR3 protein. A D gene is named only where the DNA matches it firmly. Only part of the rows carry a size: once, few, many, or a class if the clone is expanded.

>.|TRBV20-1|.|TRBJ1-2
TGCAGTGCTAGAAGACAGTATGGCTACACCTTC
CSARRQYGYTF
>TRBD1|TRBV2|once|TRBJ1-1
TGTGCCAGCAGGAGGGGGGACAGTGAAGCTTTCTTT
CASRRGDSEAFF
>TRBD2|TRBV5-4|.|TRBJ2-1
TGTGCCAGCAGCTTTAGCGGGAGCGATGAGCAGTTCTTC
CASSFSGSDEQFF
>TRBD2|TRBV6-5|few|TRBJ2-3
TGTGCCAGTGGGGAGGGGACGCAGTATTTT
CASGEGTQYF
>.|TRBV11-2|.|TRBJ2-1
TGTGCCAGCAGCTTAGTAGGGTGGGAGGACAATGAGCAGTTCTTC
CASSLVGWEDNEQFF
>.|TRBV10-2|.|TRBJ1-2
TGCGCCAGCATGCATAATGGAGGGGCGACAGAGAACTATGGCTACACCTTC
CASMHNGGATENYGYTF
>.|TRBV19|.|TRBJ2-5
TGTGCCAGTAGTTACGGAGAGACCCAGTACTTC
CASSYGETQYF
>.|TRBV7-2|.|TRBJ1-3
TGTGCCAGCAGCCGTGCAGGGTCAATTGGAAACACCATATATTTT
CASSRAGSIGNTIYF
>TRBD1|TRBV5-4|.|TRBJ1-1
TGTGCCAGCAGCTCGGAGTCCCGGGACAGGAACACTGAAGCTTTCTTT
CASSSESRDRNTEAFF
>TRBD1|TRBV27|.|TRBJ2-7
TGTGCCAGCAGTTTATTGCCGGGACAGGGGACTACGAAGCAGTACTTC
CASSLLPGQGTTKQYF
>TRBD2|TRBV5-4|.|TRBJ2-3
TGTGCCAGCAGCTTGGTCGGGGGGGCGGATACGCAGTATTTT
CASSLVGGADTQYF
>.|TRBV21-1|.|TRBJ1-1
TGTGCCAGCAGCACGGAACGAACAGGGCTTCCTGAAGCTTTCTTT
CASSTERTGLPEAFF
>.|TRBV5-4|.|TRBJ2-3
TGTGCCAGCAGCCACGTTGACAGTAGAGGAGATACGCAGTATTTT
CASSHVDSRGDTQYF
>.|TRBV13|.|TRBJ1-1
TGTGCCACCGGAAGATTTGACAGGCGGCACACTGAAGCTTTCTTT
CATGRFDRRHTEAFF
>.|TRBV2|.|TRBJ2-3
TGTGCCAGCAAGGTAGTGGGCTCGAGCACAGATACGCAGTATTTT
CASKVVGSSTDTQYF
>TRBD1|TRBV4-1|.|TRBJ1-4
TGCGCCAGCAGCCAGGGGGACAGGGGTAATGAAAAACTGTTTTTT
CASSQGDRGNEKLFF
>.|TRBV7-3|.|TRBJ1-4
TGTGCCAGCAGTTATCAGCGACTTGCAACTAATGAAAAACTGTTTTTT
CASSYQRLATNEKLFF
>.|TRBV6-1|.|TRBJ2-7
TGTGCCAGCAGTGAAAGGCAGGGCTTCGAGCAGTACTTC
CASSERQGFEQYF
>TRBD1|TRBV24-1|.|TRBJ2-3
TGTGCCACCAGTGACCCGGGACAGGGTTCAGATACGCAGTATTTT
CATSDPGQGSDTQYF
>.|TRBV29-1|.|TRBJ1-2
TGCAGCGTTGGGGGGGGCGAATATGGCTACACCTTC
CSVGGGEYGYTF
>.|TRBV15|few|TRBJ2-5
TGTGCCACCAGCAGGGACAGCAAAGAGACCCAGTACTTC
CATSRDSKETQYF
>TRBD2|TRBV3-1/TRBV3-2|.|TRBJ2-1
TGTGCCAGCAGCCATAGGACTAGCGCTATTCTCAATAATGAGCAGTTCTTC
CASSHRTSAILNNEQFF
>.|TRBV19|.|TRBJ1-1
TGTGCCAGTAGTATGGAGCAGTACACTGAAGCTTTCTTT
CASSMEQYTEAFF
>.|TRBV30|.|TRBJ2-2
TGTGCCTGGAGTTATGAGGGGGTCACCGGGGAGCTGTTTTTT
CAWSYEGVTGELFF
>.|TRBV5-1|few|TRBJ2-1
TGCGCCAGCAGCCAGGGTTCCAACAATGAGCAGTTCTTC
CASSQGSNNEQFF
>.|TRBV18|.|TRBJ1-1
TGTGCCAGCTCACCTCAGGGAAACACTGAAGCTTTCTTT
CASSPQGNTEAFF
>.|TRBV27|few|TRBJ1-2
TGTGCCAGCAGTTTTTGGGGAGACTATGGCTACACCTTC
CASSFWGDYGYTF
>TRBD2|TRBV28|.|TRBJ2-7
TGTGCCAGCACCCCTAGCGGGAGGTCGGCAACCTACGAGCAGTACTTC
CASTPSGRSATYEQYF
>.|TRBV5-6|.|TRBJ2-6
TGTGCCAGCAGCTTCGTACAGGTTTTCACTGGGGCCAACGTCCTGACTTTC
CASSFVQVFTGANVLTF
>.|TRBV10-3|.|TRBJ2-2
TGTGCCATCAGTGAGTGGCAGGGTATGGCGAACACCGGGGAGCTGTTTTTT
CAISEWQGMANTGELFF
>.|TRBV18|.|TRBJ1-2
TGTGCCAGCTCACCGAAACAGGAGGGCTACACCTTC
CASSPKQEGYTF
>.|TRBV12-3/TRBV12-4|.|TRBJ2-7
TGTGCCAGCAGTTTAGGCCGGGGATACGAGCAGTACTTC
CASSLGRGYEQYF
>.|TRBV4-1|few|TRBJ1-5
TGCGCCAGCAGCCAAGACGTAGACAATCAGCCCCAGCATTTT
CASSQDVDNQPQHF
>.|TRBV6-5|.|TRBJ1-6
TGTGCCGGCAGGGACGGGGGCTATAATTCACCCCTCCACTTT
CAGRDGGYNSPLHF
>TRBD1|TRBV27|.|TRBJ1-3
TGTGCCAGCAGTGCCTTACAGGGGGCTTCTGGAAACACCATATATTTT
CASSALQGASGNTIYF
>.|TRBV24-1|.|TRBJ1-5
TGTGCCACCAGTGTCTCACGGGAGGGGGGACCCCAGCATTTT
CATSVSREGGPQHF
>TRBD1|TRBV5-8|.|TRBJ2-7
TGTGCCAGCAGCTTCGGGACAGGGCTGGCCTACGAGCAGTACTTC
CASSFGTGLAYEQYF
>.|TRBV5-1|.|TRBJ1-6
TGCGCCAGCAGCTTGGAGGGCGGCAGGGGCAATTCACCCCTCCACTTT
CASSLEGGRGNSPLHF
>TRBD2|TRBV6-6|.|TRBJ2-1
TGTGCCACGCGGGAGGGGCCCGAGCAGTTCTTC
CATREGPEQFF
>TRBD1|TRBV9|.|TRBJ1-2
TGTGCCAGCAGCTCGGGACAGGGGGGCTTCTATGGCTACACCTTC
CASSSGQGGFYGYTF
>TRBD1|TRBV5-4|.|TRBJ1-1
TGTGCCAGCAGCTTGACAGGGGGAACTGAAGCTTTCTTT
CASSLTGGTEAFF
>.|TRBV7-3|.|TRBJ1-1
TGTGCCAGCAGTTCTTTTATGAACACTGAAGCTTTCTTT
CASSSFMNTEAFF
>.|TRBV2|.|TRBJ2-3
TGTGCCAGCATTAGGGGGAGGGGAGATACGCAGTATTTT
CASIRGRGDTQYF
>TRBD1|TRBV28|few|TRBJ2-2
TGTGCCAGCAGGTCAGGGGGTAGCGTAAACACCGGGGAGCTGTTTTTT
CASRSGGSVNTGELFF
>TRBD2|TRBV5-4|.|TRBJ2-3
TGTGCCAGCAGCTTGAAGCGGGAATGGGCAGATACGCAGTATTTT
CASSLKREWADTQYF
>.|TRBV5-1|few|TRBJ1-3
TGCGCCAGCAGCTTGGATATGGGGAGACACTCTGGAAACACCATATATTTT
CASSLDMGRHSGNTIYF
>.|TRBV24-1|.|TRBJ2-2
TGTGCCACCAGTGCGGCTCTCAGGACCGGGGAGCTGTTTTTT
CATSAALRTGELFF
>TRBD1|TRBV5-4|.|TRBJ2-2
TGTGCCAGCAGCCCAGGGACAGATAACACCGGGGAGCTGTTTTTT
CASSPGTDNTGELFF
>.|TRBV3-1/TRBV3-2|.|TRBJ2-7
TGTGCCAGCAGCCTTCTAGTGGGCGAGCAGTACTTC
CASSLLVGEQYF